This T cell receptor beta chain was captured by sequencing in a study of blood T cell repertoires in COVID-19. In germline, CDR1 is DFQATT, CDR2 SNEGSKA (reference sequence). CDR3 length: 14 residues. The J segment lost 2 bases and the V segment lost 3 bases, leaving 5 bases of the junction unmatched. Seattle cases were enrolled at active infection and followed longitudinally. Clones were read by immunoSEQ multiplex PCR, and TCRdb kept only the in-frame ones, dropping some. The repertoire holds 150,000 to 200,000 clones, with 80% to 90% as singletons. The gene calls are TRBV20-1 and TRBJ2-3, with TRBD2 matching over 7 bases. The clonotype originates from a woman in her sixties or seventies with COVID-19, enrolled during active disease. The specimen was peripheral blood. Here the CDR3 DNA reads TGCAGTGCTAGTGGAGCGGGGCACACAGATACGCAGTATTTT. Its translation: CSASGAGHTDTQYF.